This TCR delta chain is from a study of Vδ1+ human thymocytes. Study results and limitations: Many TRG clonotypes were shared between donors; TRD repertoires were essentially private. Despite high sort purity, roughly a fifth of thymic T cell receptor delta sequences were Vdelta2. Thymic TRG and TRD repertoires appeared highly polyclonal.

Sequences come from RNA converted to cDNA by reverse transcription. Pooled V-gene forward primers with one constant-region reverse primer generated the CDR3 amplicons by multiplex PCR. TCRdb reprocessed the multiplex PCR reads through CATT. The sample has tens of thousands of delta-chain clones, about 29% seen once. Concerning this clone itself: Its antigen is unidentified.

Trimming stripped 4 bases from V and 1 base from J, with 25 bases between. Per the germline V gene, CDR1 is TSWWSYY and CDR2 is QGS. This CDR3 comprises 19 residues. After alphabeta T cell depletion, CD3+ Vdelta1+ Vdelta2- thymocytes were sorted. Purity of the sorted Vdelta1+ thymocytes ranged from roughly 96% to 99.6%. Input material: Vdelta1+ gamma-delta thymocytes from the thymus. Described subset: FACS-sorted CD3+ TCRalphabeta- TCRVdelta1+ TCRVdelta2- thymocytes. The rearrangement joins TRDV1 to TRDJ1, with D maybe TRDD3 (6 bases). This clonotype was obtained from a boy younger than two who had congenital heart surgery. The CDR3 loop is CALGGYYRLGIDGTDKLIF. The DNA of the CDR3 is TGTGCTCTTGGGGGTTACTACCGTCTGGGGATTGACGGCACCGATAAACTCATCTTT.